Presented here are 13 T cell receptor beta chains from one specimen sequenced in a study of radiotherapy plus CTLA-4 blockade in lung cancer. Clones were sequenced by immunoSEQ multiplex PCR, and TCRdb holds only the in-frame ones, with some missing. The sample holds 86,000 or so clones, under 80% seen once. Sequencing was performed on peripheral blood, taken from a patient treated with radiotherapy plus ipilimumab. The receptors derive from a human donor with non-small cell lung cancer who had a partial response to radiotherapy plus ipilimumab. Some clones in this sample may be carry-over from other donors' samples.

The chain links TRBV7-8 to TRBJ2-7; TRBD1 is a possible D gene (6 bases). Germline V CDR1 and CDR2: SGHVS, FQNEAQ. V was pared by 4 bases and J by 6 bases, with 16 bases between. The CDR3 has 14 amino acids. The CDR3 bases are TGTGCCAGCAGCTCACAACAGGGAATACGCGAGCAGTACTTC. Protein: CASSSQQGIREQYF.

The gene calls are TRBV6-1 and TRBJ2-7; 8 positions match TRBD1. Trimming removed 3 bases from V and 0 bases from J; junction bases left unmatched: 4. Germline V gene lookup returns CDR1 MNHNS and CDR2 SASEGT. The CDR3 contains 15 residues. CDR3 nucleotides: TGTGCCAGCAGTGATACCGGGACAGGCTCCTACGAGCAGTACTTC. This codes for CASSDTGTGSYEQYF.

This rearrangement joins TRBV5-4 to TRBJ2-5; 7 nucleotides match TRBD2. The CDR3 is made up of 14 amino acids. The germline CDR1 and CDR2 sequences are SGHNT and YYREEE (reference sequence). V trimming: 4 bases; J trimming: 3 bases; junction bases outside the gene matches: 6. CDR3 amino acids: CASSPRGGEETQYF. The CDR3 bases are TGTGCCAGCAGCCCGAGGGGAGGGGAAGAGACCCAGTACTTC.

This chain joins TRBV12-5 and TRBJ2-2, with D possibly TRBD1 on 6 matching bases. Trimming took off 6 bases at V and 2 bases at J, with 10 bases between the two ends. CDR1 LGHNT and CDR2 FRNRAP come from the germline V gene. The CDR3 runs to 14 residues. The CDR3 DNA is TGTGCTAGTGGGCCGGGGACAAACACCGGGGAGCTGTTTTTT. Translating it yields CASGPGTNTGELFF.

The chain carries TRBV5-1 and TRBJ1-1; D not certain. Germline assignment: CDR1 SGHRS and CDR2 YFSETQ. The V gene lost 4 bases and the J gene lost 1 base, with 11 bases spanning the gap. The CDR3 is 14 amino acids. This CDR3 reads CASSPPNRNTEAFF. The DNA for the CDR3 is TGCGCCAGCAGCCCTCCAAACAGGAACACTGAAGCTTTCTTT.

J is TRBJ2-7 and V is TRBV18, with D possibly matching TRBD1 (6 bases). This CDR3 is built from 12 residues. Trimming stripped 6 bases from V and 7 bases from J, with 13 bases between. Per germline, CDR1 KGHSH and CDR2 LQKENI. CDR3 in amino acids: CASSSGQTEQYF. The CDR3 DNA reads as TGTGCCAGCTCTTCCGGACAGACGGAGCAGTACTTC.

V and J are TRBV2 and TRBJ1-6; 12 positions agree with TRBD1. This CDR3 region has 17 residues. V lost 4 bases, J lost 0 bases, and 1 base stayed unmatched. CDR1 is SNHLY and CDR2 is FYNNEI in the germline V gene. The CDR3 spells CASSGDRGRSYNSPLHF. The CDR3 nucleotides read TGTGCCAGCAGTGGGGACAGGGGGCGCTCCTATAATTCACCCCTCCACTTT.

In this sample, this clone turned up a few times. This rearrangement joins TRBV20-1 to TRBJ2-7, with a weak D call TRBD2 (5 bases). V gave up 6 bases and J gave up 3 bases, with 9 bases separating them. The CDR3 totals 11 residues. CDR1 is DFQATT, CDR2 SNEGSKA, per germline (reference sequence). CDR3: CSALESYEQYF. DNA for the CDR3: TGCAGTGCACTAGAGAGCTACGAGCAGTACTTC.

The table lists this clone with a count of one. This sequence joins TRBV28 and TRBJ1-5; TRBD1 is a possible D gene (5 bases). Germline V CDR1 and CDR2: MDHEN, SYDVKM. V lost 5 bases and J lost 2, with 10 bases in between. This CDR3 has 14 residues. The CDR3 nucleotides are TGTGCCAGCAGTGCCAGGGCCCGCAATCAGCCCCAGCATTTT. It is translated as CASSARARNQPQHF.

V usage is TRBV28 and J usage is TRBJ1-2; unclear D gene. Trimming pared 6 bases from V and 4 bases from J, leaving 9 bases between. Per the germline V gene, CDR1 is MDHEN and CDR2 is SYDVKM. CDR3 length: 12 amino acids. Written as DNA, the CDR3 is TGTGCCAGCAGGGTTTTCGGCTATGGCTACACCTTC. Encoded protein: CASRVFGYGYTF.

This clone was seen a single time. The chain uses TRBV28 and TRBJ1-6; D uncertain. Germline V lookup: CDR1 MDHEN, CDR2 SYDVKM. The CDR3 contains 14 residues. Between the trimmed V and J ends, which lost 3 bases and 11 bases, there was a span of 14 bases. CDR3 amino acids: CASSLSPGLTPLHF. Here the CDR3 DNA reads TGTGCCAGCAGTTTGTCCCCGGGGTTGACACCCCTCCACTTT.

This clone appeared once. This chain uses TRBV7-9 with TRBJ1-2; 10 bases fit TRBD1. Germline CDR1 reads SEHNR; CDR2 reads FQNEAQ (reference sequence). The V and J ends lost 4 bases and 5 bases, in that order; junction bases with no gene match: 16. The CDR3 consists of 18 residues. Here the CDR3 reads CASSWGGQGTMVWYGYTF. The CDR3, as DNA: TGTGCCAGCAGCTGGGGGGGACAGGGGACGATGGTCTGGTATGGCTACACCTTC.

The chain carries TRBV19 and TRBJ2-1; 12 bases are a match to TRBD2. The germline CDR1 and CDR2 sequences are LNHDA and SQIVND (reference sequence). The CDR3 is 20 residues long. With 3 bases clipped from V and 6 bases from J, the junction kept 18 bases outside the gene matches. The CDR3 loop reads CASSIGLSELAGGQSNEQFF. The DNA of the CDR3 is TGTGCCAGTAGTATCGGTCTTTCGGAACTAGCGGGAGGTCAAAGCAATGAGCAGTTCTTC. The entire variable domain, with the rest obtained from reference TRBV19 and TRBJ2-1, is as follows: DGGITQSPKYLFRKEGQNVTLSCEQNLNHDAMYWYRQDPGQGLRLIYYSQIVNDFQKGDIAEGYSVSREKKESFPLTVTSAQKNPTAFYLCASSIGLSELAGGQSNEQFFGPGTRLTVL.